These 14 T cell receptor beta chains share one sample of origin, sequenced in a study of blood T cell repertoires in COVID-19 (dated by TCRdb to about 2020). The library was generated by the immunoSEQ multiplex PCR assay. TCRdb carries this immuneACCESS record with in-frame sequences only. Its versions omit some clonotypes, under half of them owing to an unresolved V gene in the studies checked, with the rest unexplained. The sample yields some 180,000 clones; around 80% were counted once. The top ten clonotypes cover about 3% of the sample. Sequencing was performed on peripheral blood. These receptors all stem from a woman at least 80 years old with active or convalescent COVID-19.

A few counts support this clone. The rearrangement uses TRBV11-2 and TRBJ1-1, with TRBD1 matching over 10 bases. With 5 bases clipped from V and 8 bases from J, the junction kept 5 bases outside the gene matches. The CDR3 length is 13 residues. Looked up from germline, CDR1 is SGHAT and CDR2 is FQNNGV. The CDR3 DNA reads TGTGCCAGCAGCGCGACAGGGGGCCTCGAAGCTTTCTTT. It yields the protein CASSATGGLEAFF. Together with reference TRBV11-2 and TRBJ1-1, the CDR3 gives the full variable domain: EAGVAQSPRYKIIEKRQSVAFWCNPISGHATLYWYQQILGQGPKLLIQFQNNGVVDDSQLPKDRFSAERLKGVDSTLKIQPAKLEDSAVYLCASSATGGLEAFFGQGTRLTVV.

J is TRBJ1-6 and V is TRBV5-5, with D tentatively TRBD1 (5 bases). The CDR3 runs 15 residues. Germline CDR1 SGHKS, CDR2 YYEKEE (reference sequence). Trimming pared 6 bases from V and 3 bases from J, leaving 13 bases between. The CDR3 spells CASIEAQGYNSPLHF. CDR3 nucleotides: TGTGCCAGCATCGAAGCTCAGGGCTATAATTCACCCCTCCACTTT.

The gene calls are TRBV9 and TRBJ1-5; 8 bases map to TRBD1. The CDR3 loop spans 14 amino acids. Germline-derived CDR1 and CDR2 are SGDLS and YYNGEE. V lost 0 bases to trimming and J lost 6 bases; unmatched junction nucleotides: 2. Written as DNA, the CDR3 is TGTGCCAGCAGCGTAGGACAGGGGAGTCAGCCCCAGCATTTT. It specifies CASSVGQGSQPQHF.

The gene calls are TRBV3-1 (or the pseudogene TRBV3-2) and TRBJ2-6; 7 bases are shared with TRBD1. This CDR3 has 18 residues. V shed 3 bases, J shed 5 bases, and the junction held 13 bases outside the gene matches. Germline CDR1 reads LGHDT; CDR2 reads YNNKEL (reference sequence). The CDR3 loop reads CASSQAGTALLRANVLTF. CDR3 nucleotides: TGTGCCAGCAGCCAGGCCGGGACAGCGCTGTTAAGGGCCAACGTCCTGACTTTC.

The V gene is TRBV2, the J gene TRBJ1-4; maybe TRBD1 (5 bases). This CDR3 is 15 amino acids long. V was trimmed by 4 bases and J by 6 bases, leaving 15 bases between them. Per the germline V gene, CDR1 is SNHLY and CDR2 is FYNNEI. In DNA form, the CDR3 reads TGTGCCAGCAGTGTAGAGTGGAGGGGCTATGAAAAACTGTTTTTT. This encodes CASSVEWRGYEKLFF.

The V and J genes are TRBV11-2 and TRBJ1-6; no definite D call. Germline V CDR1 and CDR2: SGHAT, FQNNGV. The CDR3 is made up of 13 amino acids. With 4 bases removed from V and 14 bases from J, the gap between germline ends came to 15 bases. CDR3 region: CASSWRPGSSLHF. The DNA of the CDR3 is TGTGCCAGCAGCTGGAGACCGGGTTCTTCCCTCCACTTT.

This chain links TRBV9 with TRBJ2-5, with TRBD2 as a possible D gene (6 bases). Deletions cut 0 bases from V and 4 bases from J, with 16 bases between. This CDR3 contains 16 residues. Germline values: CDR1 SGDLS, CDR2 YYNGEE. CDR3 nucleotides: TGTGCCAGCAGCGTAGACAGAGGGGAGGCCGGAGAGACCCAGTACTTC. Encoded protein: CASSVDRGEAGETQYF.

The chain joins TRBV29-1 to TRBJ2-4; a possible D gene is TRBD2 (6 bases). CDR3 length: 15 amino acids. Germline V gene sequence: CDR1 SQVTM, CDR2 ANQGSEA. Trimming removed 0 bases at V and 7 bases at J, with 16 bases between. Here the CDR3 reads CSVEDRGGVHNIQYF. Here the CDR3 DNA reads TGCAGCGTTGAAGATCGGGGAGGTGTTCACAACATTCAGTACTTC.

This clone came up a few times. V is TRBV27 and J is TRBJ2-3, with 9 positions matching TRBD2. V dropped 2 bases and J dropped 4; count of bases not matched to a gene: 10. Germline V CDR1 and CDR2: MNHEY, SMNVEV (reference sequence). This CDR3 has 17 amino acids. The CDR3 is CASSLVIVAGASDTQYF. The DNA for the CDR3 is TGTGCCAGCAGTTTAGTCATAGTAGCGGGGGCCTCAGATACGCAGTATTTT.

The chain couples TRBV19 to TRBJ2-7, with TRBD1 matching over 8 bases. The CDR3 runs to 13 residues. Germline CDR1 and CDR2: LNHDA and SQIVND (reference sequence). The junction had 4 bases not matched to a gene; V was cut back by 5 bases and J by 4 bases. The CDR3 sequence: CASSGTGFYEQYF. DNA for the CDR3: TGTGCCAGTAGTGGGACAGGTTTTTACGAGCAGTACTTC.

The rearrangement joins TRBV4-3 to TRBJ1-5, with D possibly TRBD1 on 5 matching bases. This CDR3 contains 16 residues. Trimming took 2 bases from V and 6 from J, leaving 17 bases between them. Looked up from germline, CDR1 is LGHNA and CDR2 is YSLEER. This CDR3 is CASSQSAEGEGQPQHF. The CDR3 coding sequence is TGCGCCAGCAGCCAATCTGCCGAAGGGGAAGGTCAGCCCCAGCATTTT.

CDR3 sequence: CASSPRLAGNNEQFF. The CDR3 DNA sequence: TGTGCCAGCAGCCCTAGACTAGCGGGGAACAATGAGCAGTTCTTC. The chain links TRBV3-1 (or the pseudogene TRBV3-2) to TRBJ2-1; 11 bases are a match to TRBD2. Per the germline V gene, CDR1 is LGHDT and CDR2 is YNNKEL (reference sequence). The V segment lost 4 bases and the J segment 5 bases; nucleotides outside the gene matches: 4. The CDR3 totals 15 residues.

The chain is built from TRBV28 and TRBJ1-6; TRBD1 is a possible D gene (6 bases). The CDR3 is 19 amino acids. In germline, CDR1 is MDHEN, CDR2 SYDVKM. V shed 1 base and J shed 5 bases, with 21 bases lying between them. The CDR3 loop reads CASSLLGRTARQDNSPLHF. For the CDR3, the DNA is TGTGCCAGCAGTTTATTAGGCCGGACAGCGAGGCAAGATAATTCACCCCTCCACTTT.

The chain has TRBV18 and TRBJ2-1, with D possibly being TRBD2 (6 bases). CDR1 KGHSH and CDR2 LQKENI come from the germline V gene. CDR3 size: 15 residues. V gave up 2 bases and J gave up 2 bases, with 10 bases separating them. The CDR3 region has the DNA TGTGCCAGCTCACCAGGAGGGATGGCCTACAATGAGCAGTTCTTC. Its protein product is CASSPGGMAYNEQFF.